This T cell receptor (beta chain) originates from a study of T cell responses to AZD1222 COVID-19 vaccine. The data were produced by immunoSEQ multiplex PCR, yet TCRdb's version contains in-frame clones alone and is incomplete. This sample has 180,000 or so clones, with about 93% found just once. The germline V gene has CDR1 SEHNR and CDR2 FQNEAQ (reference sequence). Trimming took 2 bases from V and 1 from J, leaving 15 bases between them. The CDR3 consists of 17 residues. This specimen was peripheral blood, taken 28 days after the second dose of the MenACWY control vaccine. V usage is TRBV7-9 and J usage is TRBJ2-1, with D possibly TRBD1 on 7 matching bases. The sequence came from an adult who received the MenACWY meningococcal vaccine as a control. The CDR3: CASSLWGAGGSYNEQFF. CDR3 DNA sequence: TGTGCCAGCAGCTTATGGGGTGCAGGGGGGTCCTACAATGAGCAGTTCTTC.